These 24 T cell receptor beta chains originate from one sample sequenced in a study of beta chain features in type 1 diabetes. Findings of the study overall: The study found moderately but significantly shorter TCRB CDR3s in all four CD4+ subsets of Type 1 diabetes patients.

Expressed TCRB transcripts were sequenced because the entire RNA isolate underwent reverse transcription. Assay: immunoSEQ multiplex PCR; the TCRdb copy retains only in-frame clones and omits some. The sample lists hundreds of thousands of clones, roughly a tenth occurring once. Their antigens are not known. Sequenced material: naive CD4+ T cells from blood. The source of these receptors is a man aged 25-45 years with type 1 diabetes.

This clone occurred a few times. This rearrangement joins TRBV7-9 to TRBJ2-7; the match to TRBD2 covers 11 bases. CDR1 and CDR2 (germline): SEHNR, FQNEAQ (reference sequence). The CDR3 contains 14 residues. Trimming took 8 bases from V and 3 from J; bases not matched to a gene: 6. The CDR3 nucleotides are TGTGCCAGCGGGCTAGCGGGGGGAATCTACGAGCAGTACTTC. Its protein is CASGLAGGIYEQYF.

The chain joins TRBV7-3 to TRBJ2-2; maybe TRBD1 (5 bases). CDR3 length equals 14 residues. V lost 1 base and J lost 4, with 7 bases in between. Germline values: CDR1 SGHTA, CDR2 FQGTGA. The CDR3 protein is CASSLRGITGELFF. The DNA of the CDR3 is TGTGCCAGCAGCTTAAGGGGCATCACCGGGGAGCTGTTTTTT.

The J gene is TRBJ2-7, the V gene TRBV7-9; D unresolved. V dropped 5 bases and J dropped 6 bases, with 14 bases sitting between them. CDR1 is SEHNR, CDR2 FQNEAQ, per germline (reference sequence). The CDR3 is 13 residues long. The CDR3 DNA sequence: TGTGCCAGCAGCCCGTTTGGGCGTGGCGAGCAGTACTTC. Encoded protein: CASSPFGRGEQYF.

The chain is built from TRBV14 and TRBJ2-5; D is perhaps TRBD2 (5 bases). V was trimmed by 4 bases and J by 5 bases, leaving 17 bases between them. The CDR3 extends over 15 amino acids. Germline loops: CDR1 SGHDN, CDR2 FVKESK. Here the CDR3 reads CASSRDTSNGETQYF. CDR3 DNA: TGTGCCAGCAGCCGCGATACTAGTAACGGGGAGACCCAGTACTTC.

In its sample, this clone was seen a few times. This chain links TRBV7-2 with TRBJ1-1; 8 bases align to TRBD1. This CDR3 is built from 16 residues. The germline CDR1 and CDR2 sequences are SGHTA and FQGNSA. V lost 0 bases, J lost 3 bases, and 6 bases stayed unmatched. CDR3 sequence reads: CASSLAPGTGYTEAFF. Written as DNA, the CDR3 is TGTGCCAGCAGCTTAGCGCCCGGGACAGGTTACACTGAAGCTTTCTTT.

The chain couples TRBV11-2 to TRBJ2-2; tentative D call: TRBD1 (6 bases). Germline V CDR1 and CDR2: SGHAT, FQNNGV. The CDR3 runs to 14 residues. V was cut by 6 bases and J by 7 bases, with 15 bases left in between. This CDR3 reads CASSPLGAVGELFF. Written as DNA, the CDR3 is TGTGCCAGCAGTCCCTTGGGGGCTGTCGGGGAGCTGTTTTTT.

This clone showed up just a few times. V gene TRBV5-6 combines with J gene TRBJ2-3; 11 nucleotides agree with TRBD2. Germline V gene lookup returns CDR1 SGHDT and CDR2 YYEEEE. The V and J ends lost 5 bases and 4 bases, in that order; junction bases with no gene match: 6. This CDR3 has 15 amino acids. The CDR3 coding sequence is TGTGCCAGCAGGCCTACTAGCGGGGGATCAGATACGCAGTATTTT. Translated: CASRPTSGGSDTQYF.

This clone was seen only a few times. The V gene is TRBV2, the J gene TRBJ2-2, with D possibly being TRBD1 (6 bases). Germline V CDR1 and CDR2: SNHLY, FYNNEI. V was trimmed by 2 bases and J by 1 base, leaving 14 bases between them. The CDR3 spans 17 residues. Written as DNA, the CDR3 is TGTGCCAGCAGTGAATGGGACAACGGCGGGAACACCGGGGAGCTGTTTTTT. It translates to CASSEWDNGGNTGELFF.

A few counts support this clone. The chain recombines TRBV5-1 with TRBJ2-7, with D perhaps TRBD1 (5 bases). The CDR3 consists of 12 residues. Trimming shortened V by 2 bases and J by 3 bases, and 6 bases separated the two germline ends. Per germline, CDR1 SGHRS and CDR2 YFSETQ. DNA for the CDR3: TGCGCCAGCAGCTTTCAGGGCTACGAGCAGTACTTC. Translation gives CASSFQGYEQYF.

The chain combines TRBV18 with TRBJ1-5; a weak D match, TRBD1 (5 bases). Germline CDR1 KGHSH, CDR2 LQKENI. V was trimmed by 3 bases and J by 7 bases, leaving 10 bases between them. The CDR3 sequence is 13 residues long. CDR3 region: CASSPDGGQPQHF. In DNA, the CDR3 is TGTGCCAGCTCACCTGACGGGGGGCAGCCCCAGCATTTT.

The chain carries TRBV30 and TRBJ1-5; D uncertain. This CDR3 has 13 amino acids. Germline CDR1 reads GTSNPN; CDR2 reads SVGIG (reference sequence). Trimming shortened V by 4 bases and J by 4 bases, and 11 bases separated the two germline ends. CDR3 nucleotides: TGTGCCTGGACAATGGCAGCGAATCAGCCCCAGCATTTT. Translated: CAWTMAANQPQHF. Supplemented by reference TRBV30 and TRBJ1-5, the full variable domain reads SQTIHQWPATLVQPVGSPLSLECTVEGTSNPNLYWYRQAAGRGLQLLFYSVGIGQISSEVPQNLSASRPQDRQFILSSKKLLLSDSGFYLCAWTMAANQPQHFGDGTRLSIL.

This chain joins TRBV6-1 and TRBJ2-7; D ambiguous. V was cut by 2 bases and J by 0 bases, with 11 bases left in between. CDR3 length: 15 residues. Germline V CDR1 and CDR2: MNHNS, SASEGT. The CDR3 DNA reads TGTGCCAGCAGTGAACCCAACAGTGGCTCCTACGAGCAGTACTTC. This sequence encodes CASSEPNSGSYEQYF.

The rearrangement uses TRBV9 and TRBJ2-3, with 15 bases fitting TRBD2. CDR1 and CDR2 (germline): SGDLS, YYNGEE. V lost 3 bases, J lost 3 bases, and 2 bases stayed unmatched. This CDR3 has 16 residues. This CDR3 reads CASSGTSGGATDTQYF. CDR3 DNA sequence: TGTGCCAGCAGCGGGACTAGCGGGGGGGCAACAGATACGCAGTATTTT.

This clone came up a few times. V gene TRBV30 combines with J gene TRBJ2-1, with D tentatively TRBD1 (8 bases). V gave up 5 bases and J gave up 12 bases, with 17 bases separating them. The CDR3 contains 12 residues. Germline assignment: CDR1 GTSNPN and CDR2 SVGIG (reference sequence). The CDR3: CAWDRGGKGQFF. CDR3 nucleotide sequence: TGTGCCTGGGACAGGGGAGGGAAGGGGCAGTTCTTC.

This clone was observed a handful of times. J is TRBJ1-2 and V is TRBV19; no clear D. Germline V gives CDR1 LNHDA, CDR2 SQIVND (reference sequence). The V end lost 5 bases, the J end lost 4 bases, and 14 bases lay between the germline ends. The CDR3 loop spans 14 amino acids. The CDR3 DNA is TGTGCCAGTAGTTTCCGTCGAGCATTCTATGGCTACACCTTC. It is translated as CASSFRRAFYGYTF.

The gene calls are TRBV9 and TRBJ1-6, with D possibly matching TRBD1 (6 bases). Trimming left V 4 bases short and J 6 bases short, with 14 bases between. Germline-derived CDR1 and CDR2 are SGDLS and YYNGEE. The CDR3 is made up of 15 amino acids. CDR3 sequence reads: CASSLMGALNSPLHF. The CDR3 DNA reads TGTGCCAGCAGCCTTATGGGGGCGCTTAATTCACCCCTCCACTTT.

In this sample, this clone turned up a few times. The chain combines TRBV29-1 with TRBJ1-1; the D gene is possibly TRBD1 (5 bases). The length of the CDR3 is 13 residues. From germline, CDR1 is SQVTM and CDR2 ANQGSEA. V gave up 1 base and J gave up 4 bases, with 10 bases separating them. The CDR3 region has the DNA TGCAGCGTTGAAGTAGGGGTAGGCACTGAAGCTTTCTTT. Translation gives CSVEVGVGTEAFF.

The CDR3 DNA reads TGTGCCAGCAAGGACAGGGTAGAGACCCAGTACTTC. Protein sequence: CASKDRVETQYF. The chain carries TRBV2 and TRBJ2-5; 8 nucleotides agree with TRBD1. Trimming cost V 7 bases and J 4 bases; bases outside gene matches: 2. The V gene's germline CDR1 is SNHLY and CDR2 FYNNEI. The CDR3 length is 12 residues.

This clone was counted between two and nine times. The rearrangement links TRBV5-1 to TRBJ1-1, with 8 bases identical to TRBD1. CDR1 and CDR2 from the germline V gene are SGHRS and YFSETQ. This CDR3 region has 12 residues. V was pared by 4 bases and J by 7 bases, with 3 bases of the junction left unmatched. As DNA, the CDR3 is TGCGCCAGCAGCCTGACAGGGGTTGAAGCTTTCTTT. This encodes CASSLTGVEAFF.

The chain couples TRBV9 to TRBJ2-1, with 9 bases that match TRBD2. V lost 3 bases and J lost 2; bases outside the gene matches: 9. Germline V lookup: CDR1 SGDLS, CDR2 YYNGEE. This CDR3 region has 17 residues. The CDR3 coding sequence is TGTGCCAGCAGCGAGGGGTTAGCGGGGGCACCCTACAATGAGCAGTTCTTC. This translates into CASSEGLAGAPYNEQFF.

The J gene is TRBJ2-7, the V gene TRBV10-3, with a tentative D call TRBD2 (5 bases). The CDR3 runs 13 residues. Germline assignment: CDR1 ENHRY and CDR2 SYGVKD. V lost 5 bases and J 0 bases, leaving 8 bases between the germline ends. CDR3 loop: CAISPGDSYEQYF. CDR3 sequence (DNA): TGTGCCATCAGTCCCGGGGACTCCTACGAGCAGTACTTC.

The chain carries TRBV6-6 and TRBJ1-5; tentative D call: TRBD1 (6 bases). This CDR3 is built from 13 residues. Looked up from germline, CDR1 is MNHNY and CDR2 is SVGAGI (reference sequence). V lost 6 bases, J lost 1 base, and 7 bases lay in between. CDR3 sequence reads: CASRDSSNQPQHF. The CDR3 DNA follows: TGTGCCAGCAGGGACAGCAGCAATCAGCCCCAGCATTTT.

The V call is TRBV2, the J call TRBJ2-1; TRBD2 is a possible D gene (6 bases). Germline V lookup: CDR1 SNHLY, CDR2 FYNNEI. The ends were cut back, 7 bases at V and 8 bases at J, with 24 bases in the middle. The CDR3 sequence is 16 residues long. The CDR3 protein is CASNRAQGGVVDEQFF. The CDR3 region has the DNA TGTGCCAGCAATAGAGCGCAGGGCGGGGTGGTAGATGAGCAGTTCTTC.

This clone was detected a few times. This sequence joins TRBV7-8 and TRBJ1-5, with D unclear. The ends were cut back, 5 bases at V and 4 bases at J, with 21 bases in the middle. The CDR3 extends over 17 amino acids. Germline values: CDR1 SGHVS, CDR2 FQNEAQ. The CDR3 is CASSPAGSYIGNQPQHF. CDR3 DNA sequence: TGTGCCAGCAGCCCAGCGGGCTCCTATATAGGGAATCAGCCCCAGCATTTT.